This T cell receptor beta chain was recovered during a study of beta chain features in type 1 diabetes. On the study more broadly: There was similarity between patients and healthy donors in age, gender and cell yields. Study-wide points: Researchers report that Type 1 diabetes patients had moderately but significantly shorter TCRB CDR3s across all four CD4+ subsets. The naive, central memory and Treg TCRB repertoires showed an apparent similarity that was greater among patients than among healthy donors. These data did not resolve whether HLA type affects TCRB rearrangement.

Of the isolated RNA, all was reverse transcribed, and so the sequenced material was expressed TCRB transcripts. Sequenced by immunoSEQ multiplex PCR; TCRdb stores in-frame clones only, minus some. Of over 500,000 clones in the sample, around 16% were seen once. This clone was found a few times. Antigen: not known. This CDR3 contains 14 residues. Germline V gene lookup returns CDR1 SEHNR and CDR2 FQNEAQ (reference sequence). Between the trimmed V and J ends, which lost 2 bases and 2 bases, there was a span of 9 bases. The sequence came from a man between 18 and 29 years old in good health. This rearrangement joins TRBV7-9 to TRBJ1-1; tentatively, D is TRBD1 (5 bases). Source material: naive CD4+ T cells from blood. The CDR3: CASSLRDSNTEAFF. As DNA, the CDR3 is TGTGCCAGCAGCTTACGGGACTCCAACACTGAAGCTTTCTTT.